This T cell receptor beta chain was sequenced in a study of monozygotic twins with inflammatory bowel disease. Reprocessing the 5' RACE reads, TCRdb reports a single entry for every CDR3 protein and omits DNA. The repertoire shows around 380,000 distinct CDR3 sequences; the top ten hold 2% to 2.5%. This CDR3 has 14 amino acids. Germline lookup yields CDR1 MGHDK and CDR2 SYGVNS. The clonotype comes from a human donor with ulcerative colitis or Crohn's disease, or a healthy co-twin of an affected twin (not recorded which). Sequences were obtained from blood. V gene TRBV25-1 combines with J gene TRBJ2-5; TCRdb reports TRBD1, a call that lacks DNA to check it against. The CDR3 sequence: CASSDPTQGGTQYF.